Following are 20 T cell receptor beta chains from one sample sequenced in a study of blood T cell repertoires in COVID-19. The table came from immunoSEQ multiplex PCR; TCRdb's copy has only in-frame clones and leaves some out. The table lists under 300,000 clones, approximately 86% of them singletons. Sequencing used PBMCs or T cells enriched from blood (not recorded which). The source of these receptors is a woman between 25 and 40 years old with acute COVID-19.

The CDR3 region is CASSSTAAPSNTEAFF. The CDR3 region has the DNA TGTGCCAGTAGTTCGACAGCAGCACCTTCGAACACTGAAGCTTTCTTT. The chain links TRBV19 to TRBJ1-1; TRBD1 might be the D (5 bases). Trimming stripped 5 bases from V and 1 base from J, with 17 bases between. The germline CDR1 and CDR2 sequences are LNHDA and SQIVND (reference sequence). This CDR3 has 16 amino acids.

V is TRBV19 and J is TRBJ1-5, with 7 bases aligning to TRBD1. The CDR3 is 14 amino acids. Germline CDR1 LNHDA, CDR2 SQIVND (reference sequence). V trimming: 6 bases; J trimming: 3 bases; junction bases outside the gene matches: 5. The CDR3: CASRIGTDNQPQHF. CDR3 nucleotides: TGTGCCAGTAGGATCGGGACAGACAATCAGCCCCAGCATTTT.

In DNA form, the CDR3 reads TGCGCCAGCAGCCAAGATTCCGCGAACACCGGGGAGCTGTTTTTT. Its translation: CASSQDSANTGELFF. This rearrangement joins TRBV4-3 to TRBJ2-2; D unresolved. CDR3 length: 15 amino acids. Trimming removed 0 bases at V and 0 bases at J, with 5 bases between. Germline V CDR1 and CDR2: LGHNA, YSLEER.

The CDR3 sequence is CASSLVGGNTEAFF. The CDR3 DNA follows: TGTGCCAGCAGCTTAGTCGGGGGGAACACTGAAGCTTTCTTT. The genes are TRBV7-2 and TRBJ1-1; tentative D call: TRBD1 (5 bases). The V end was cut by 1 base, the J end by 1 base, with 7 bases between. The germline V gene has CDR1 SGHTA and CDR2 FQGNSA. The CDR3 has 14 amino acids.

This chain joins TRBV29-1 and TRBJ2-5; the match to TRBD2 covers 11 bases. Germline V CDR1 and CDR2: SQVTM, ANQGSEA. The CDR3 is 17 residues long. V dropped 2 bases and J dropped 3; count of bases not matched to a gene: 11. The CDR3 region has the DNA TGCAGCGTTGAACCCTCGGGTAGCGGGGGGGCAAAAGAGACCCAGTACTTC. The encoded protein is CSVEPSGSGGAKETQYF. Complete variable domain (other parts from reference TRBV29-1 and TRBJ2-5): SAVISQKPSRDICQRGTSLTIQCQVDSQVTMMFWYRQQPGQSLTLIATANQGSEATYESGFVIDKFPISRPNLTFSTLTVSNMSPEDSSIYLCSVEPSGSGGAKETQYFGPGTRLLVL.

This CDR3 reads CSVPGQGLYGYTF. The CDR3 DNA is TGCAGCGTCCCCGGACAGGGTCTCTATGGCTACACCTTC. V gene TRBV29-1 combines with J gene TRBJ1-2; 8 bases agree with TRBD1. After removal of 6 bases from V and 4 bases from J, the junction contained 7 bases not matched to a gene. Germline lookup yields CDR1 SQVTM and CDR2 ANQGSEA. The CDR3 runs 13 residues.

The genes are TRBV28 and TRBJ2-5; 7 nucleotides agree with TRBD1. Looked up from germline, CDR1 is MDHEN and CDR2 is SYDVKM. V gave up 2 bases and J gave up 1 base; unmatched junction bases: 1. CDR3 length: 14 amino acids. The chain's CDR3 is CASSLGTAQETQYF. DNA of the CDR3: TGTGCCAGCAGTTTAGGGACAGCCCAAGAGACCCAGTACTTC.

This clone appeared once. This chain joins TRBV7-2 and TRBJ2-7, with 8 nucleotides matching TRBD2. V was pared by 2 bases and J by 2 bases, with 2 bases of the junction left unmatched. The CDR3 contains 14 residues. Germline loops: CDR1 SGHTA, CDR2 FQGNSA. The CDR3 nucleotides read TGTGCCAGCAGCTTAAGTAGCGGGACCTACGAGCAGTACTTC. Residues: CASSLSSGTYEQYF.

The chain uses TRBV11-2 and TRBJ1-2; the match to TRBD1 covers 7 bases. V trimming: 4 bases; J trimming: 4 bases; junction bases outside the gene matches: 3. CDR3 length equals 13 residues. Germline V CDR1 and CDR2: SGHAT, FQNNGV. The CDR3 sequence is CASSWDSTYGYTF. In DNA form, the CDR3 reads TGTGCCAGCAGCTGGGACAGCACCTATGGCTACACCTTC.

This clone was seen once. This chain connects TRBV24-1 to TRBJ1-1; D may be TRBD1 (6 bases). This CDR3 comprises 17 residues. The germline V and J ends were trimmed by 0 bases and 4 bases, with 17 bases remaining between them. Germline V CDR1 and CDR2: KGHDR, SFDVKD. The CDR3 DNA reads TGTGCCACCAGTGATTTGTGGGGGCACAGTTCGGGCACTGAAGCTTTCTTT. Amino acid sequence: CATSDLWGHSSGTEAFF.

The chain links TRBV5-1 to TRBJ1-4; TRBD1 matches 11 bases. The CDR3 totals 17 residues. J was trimmed by 5 bases and V by 4 bases; bases with no gene match: 10. Germline CDR1 is SGHRS and CDR2 is YFSETQ. This chain's CDR3 is CASSLEGQGVHNEKLFF. CDR3 bases: TGCGCCAGCAGCCTGGAGGGACAGGGGGTGCACAATGAAAAACTGTTTTTT.

The chain is built from TRBV30 and TRBJ2-7, with D tentatively TRBD1 (6 bases). V lost 2 bases to trimming and J lost 0 bases, with 11 bases between them. The germline V gene encodes CDR1 GTSNPN and CDR2 SVGIG (reference sequence). The CDR3 extends over 14 amino acids. The CDR3 DNA sequence: TGTGCCTGGAGTACCGGGACACCCTCCTACGAGCAGTACTTC. Residues: CAWSTGTPSYEQYF.

About this clone itself: Other nucleotide sequences in the sample specify the same CDR3. V usage is TRBV18 and J usage is TRBJ1-2, with 7 bases that match TRBD1. Germline-derived CDR1 and CDR2 are KGHSH and LQKENI. Unmatched junction bases numbered 3, after V lost 3 bases and J lost 5 bases. The CDR3 runs 13 residues. This CDR3 is CASSPDREYGYTF. CDR3 sequence (DNA): TGTGCCAGCTCACCTGACAGGGAGTATGGCTACACCTTC. Filled out from reference TRBV18 and TRBJ1-2, the complete variable domain reads NAGVMQNPRHLVRRRGQEARLRCSPMKGHSHVYWYRQLPEEGLKFMVYLQKENIIDESGMPKERFSAEFPKEGPSILRIQQVVRGDSAAYFCASSPDREYGYTFGSGTRLTVV.

Notes on this clone: In the same sample, other DNA sequences code for this CDR3. CDR3 DNA: TGTGCCAGCAGCCTTAGCGGGAGTAGCTACGAGCAGTACTTC. Residues: CASSLSGSSYEQYF. The genes are TRBV7-9 and TRBJ2-7; 9 bases fit TRBD2. Unmatched junction bases numbered 5, after V lost 5 bases and J lost 3 bases. The CDR3 is made up of 14 amino acids. Germline V gene lookup returns CDR1 SEHNR and CDR2 FQNEAQ (reference sequence).

In this sample, this clone turned up once. J is TRBJ2-2 and V is TRBV19; perhaps TRBD1 as D (5 bases). V gave up 6 bases and J gave up 0 bases, with 20 bases separating them. The CDR3 totals 18 residues. Germline-derived CDR1 and CDR2 are LNHDA and SQIVND (reference sequence). This CDR3 is CASSQFAAGPPNTGELFF. The CDR3 bases are TGTGCCAGTAGCCAGTTCGCAGCAGGGCCCCCGAACACCGGGGAGCTGTTTTTT.

This sequence joins TRBV5-1 and TRBJ2-7; tentative D call: TRBD1 (5 bases). The CDR3 totals 14 residues. The germline V gene encodes CDR1 SGHRS and CDR2 YFSETQ. The V gene lost 4 bases and the J gene lost 2 bases, with 13 bases spanning the gap. The CDR3 region has the DNA TGCGCCAGCAGCACAGGCAGCAATCCCTACGAGCAGTACTTC. Translated, it gives CASSTGSNPYEQYF.

The chain couples TRBV4-1 to TRBJ2-3, with 10 bases matching TRBD2. V dropped 3 bases and J dropped 4; count of bases not matched to a gene: 7. The CDR3 sequence is 16 residues long. Per germline, CDR1 MGHRA and CDR2 YSYEKL. CDR3 coding DNA: TGCGCCAGCAGCCATGGGTCTAGCGGGAGTCCAGATACGCAGTATTTT. Encoded protein: CASSHGSSGSPDTQYF.

The chain recombines TRBV19 with TRBJ2-1, with 12 bases identical to TRBD2. CDR1 and CDR2 (germline): LNHDA, SQIVND (reference sequence). J lost 4 bases, V lost 7 bases, and 5 bases had no gene match. The CDR3 length is 15 residues. The CDR3 here is CASTRLAGDYNEQFF. The CDR3 bases are TGTGCCAGTACCAGACTAGCGGGAGATTACAATGAGCAGTTCTTC.

This clone was observed a handful of times. The chain recombines TRBV18 with TRBJ2-1; D is uncertain. The V and J ends lost 4 bases and 0 bases respectively, with 16 bases between them. The CDR3 has 17 amino acids. CDR1 and CDR2 (germline): KGHSH, LQKENI. The CDR3 DNA follows: TGTGCCAGCTCACAGTATACTCGGTCTGGCTCCTACAATGAGCAGTTCTTC. The encoded protein is CASSQYTRSGSYNEQFF.

The chain recombines TRBV7-9 with TRBJ2-3; 8 positions agree with TRBD2. Germline lookup yields CDR1 SEHNR and CDR2 FQNEAQ (reference sequence). This CDR3 contains 15 residues. With 6 bases clipped from V and 5 bases from J, the junction kept 10 bases outside the gene matches. CDR3 nucleotide sequence: TGTGCCAGCAGGGGAGAGCGGGAGATTGGAGATACGCAGTATTTT. It specifies CASRGEREIGDTQYF.